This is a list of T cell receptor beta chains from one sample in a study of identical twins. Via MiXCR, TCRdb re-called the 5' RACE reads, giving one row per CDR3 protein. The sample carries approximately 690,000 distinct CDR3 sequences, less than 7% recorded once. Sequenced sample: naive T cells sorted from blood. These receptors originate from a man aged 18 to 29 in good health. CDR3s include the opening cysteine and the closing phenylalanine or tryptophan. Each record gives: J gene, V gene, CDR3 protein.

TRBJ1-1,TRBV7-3,CASSLNQGGTEAFF
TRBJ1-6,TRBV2,CATSSSNSPLHF
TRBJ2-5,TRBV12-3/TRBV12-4,CASSSGQGVSETQYF
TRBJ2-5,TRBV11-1,CASSLGLQGLKETQYF
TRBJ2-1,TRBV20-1,CSAMTGSGRNEQFF
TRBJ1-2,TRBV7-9,CASSLGEGRYGYTF
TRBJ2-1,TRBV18,CASSPAGDSYNEQFF
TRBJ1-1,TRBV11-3,CASRPRDRGPNTEAFF
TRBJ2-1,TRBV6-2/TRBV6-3,CASSAPPGTSSRGARNEQFF
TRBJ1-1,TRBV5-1,CASSPPGSRNTEAFF
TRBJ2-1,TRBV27,CASSLVAGQQFF
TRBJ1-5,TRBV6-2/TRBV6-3,CASSLRGGTPQPQHF
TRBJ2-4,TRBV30,CAAGTGENIQYF
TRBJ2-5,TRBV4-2,CASSQDTGTQYQETQYF
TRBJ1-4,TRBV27,CASSLYPRGTTNEKLFF
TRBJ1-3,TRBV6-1,CASSGQGAGGNTIYF
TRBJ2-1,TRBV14,CASSQDPGGRFNEQFF
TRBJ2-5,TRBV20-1,CSARGLAIPRDF
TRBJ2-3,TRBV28,CASSLRSPLTDTQYF
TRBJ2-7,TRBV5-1,CASSGAGESPSYEQYF
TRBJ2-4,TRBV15,CATSGESKNIQYF
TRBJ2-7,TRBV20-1,CSAGTSNVYEQYF
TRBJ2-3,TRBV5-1,CASSLRAGAGDTQYF
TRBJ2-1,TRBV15,CATSKFELNEQFF
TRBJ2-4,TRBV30,CAWSVRGRGTKNIQYF
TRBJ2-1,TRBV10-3,CAISDSSGRAGRYEQFF
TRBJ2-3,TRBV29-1,CSVGRSDTQYF
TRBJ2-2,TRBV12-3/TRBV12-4,CASSLGGRELFF
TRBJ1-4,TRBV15,CATSRQGTLRRGRSDNEKLFF
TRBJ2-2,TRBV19,CASSMVVSGELFF
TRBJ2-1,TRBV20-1,CSASKPESSYNEQFF
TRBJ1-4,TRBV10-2,CASRPPNEKLFF
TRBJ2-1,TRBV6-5,CASLGLQDEQFF
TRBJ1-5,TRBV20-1,CSARLTGGVQPQHF
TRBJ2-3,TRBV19,CASSIRSLGTDTQYF
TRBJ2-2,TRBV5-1,CASSPRRGDAGELFF